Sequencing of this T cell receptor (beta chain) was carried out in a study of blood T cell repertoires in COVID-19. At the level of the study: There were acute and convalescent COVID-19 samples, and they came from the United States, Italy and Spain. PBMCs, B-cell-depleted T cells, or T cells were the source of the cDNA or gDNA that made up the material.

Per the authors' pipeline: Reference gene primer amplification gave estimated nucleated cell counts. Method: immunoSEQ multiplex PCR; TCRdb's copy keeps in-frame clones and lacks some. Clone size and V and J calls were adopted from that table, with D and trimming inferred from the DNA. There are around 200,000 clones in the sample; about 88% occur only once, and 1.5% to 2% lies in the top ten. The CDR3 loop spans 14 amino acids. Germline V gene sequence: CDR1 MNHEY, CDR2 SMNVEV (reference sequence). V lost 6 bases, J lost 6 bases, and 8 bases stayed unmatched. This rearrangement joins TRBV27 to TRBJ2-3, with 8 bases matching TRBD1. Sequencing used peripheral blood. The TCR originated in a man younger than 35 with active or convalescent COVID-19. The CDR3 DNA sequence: TGTGCCAGCAGGGGAGGACAGGGCGGGGATACGCAGTATTTT. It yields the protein CASRGGQGGDTQYF.